Listed here are 16 T cell receptor beta chains from one sample, sequenced in a study of cytomegalovirus exposure and HLA in healthy donors. A multiplex PCR was run with 60 Vbeta primers and 13 Jbeta primers. Method: immunoSEQ multiplex PCR; TCRdb's copy keeps in-frame clones and lacks some. The sample lists under 200,000 clones; 68% were seen once. Sequencing was carried out using PBMCs. These receptors came from a woman aged 40 to 50 in good health and CMV-seropositive.

The V gene is TRBV27, the J gene TRBJ1-2; D is undetermined. V was clipped by 4 bases and J by 3 bases, with 12 bases between them. The CDR3 consists of 14 residues. In germline, CDR1 is MNHEY, CDR2 SMNVEV (reference sequence). CDR3 nucleotides: TGTGCCAGCAGTTCCGCCGGGGAGGACTATGGCTACACCTTC. Its protein is CASSSAGEDYGYTF.

The chain uses TRBV5-6 and TRBJ2-1, with D hard to call. CDR3 length: 14 residues. In germline, CDR1 is SGHDT, CDR2 YYEEEE. V was trimmed by 4 bases and J by 1 base, leaving 9 bases between them. CDR3 in DNA: TGTGCCAGCAGCCCGGGTATTTCCTACAATGAGCAGTTCTTC. Translated: CASSPGISYNEQFF.

The chain is built from TRBV7-8 and TRBJ2-7, with TRBD2 matching over 9 bases. Trimming cost V 5 bases and J 3 bases; bases outside gene matches: 8. The CDR3 spans 15 residues. Germline V gene lookup returns CDR1 SGHVS and CDR2 FQNEAQ. CDR3 DNA sequence: TGTGCCAGCAGCCCTAGGACTAGCGAGAACTACGAGCAGTACTTC. Its protein product is CASSPRTSENYEQYF.

The chain employs TRBV28 and TRBJ1-4; 9 bases are shared with TRBD1. V gave up 5 bases and J gave up 7 bases; unmatched junction bases: 8. The CDR3 loop spans 15 amino acids. Germline-derived CDR1 and CDR2 are MDHEN and SYDVKM. CDR3 protein: CASSLGQGHGEKLFF. Here the CDR3 DNA reads TGTGCCAGCAGTCTAGGACAGGGGCACGGTGAAAAACTGTTTTTT.

The genes are TRBV19 and TRBJ2-1; 7 nucleotides align to TRBD2. CDR3 length: 14 residues. Germline CDR1 reads LNHDA; CDR2 reads SQIVND (reference sequence). Trimming cost V 5 bases and J 13 bases; bases outside gene matches: 14. The DNA of the CDR3 is TGTGCCAGTAGTCAACGGATCAGGACTAGGGGACAGTTCTTC. It encodes CASSQRIRTRGQFF. The entire variable domain, with the rest obtained from reference TRBV19 and TRBJ2-1, is as follows: DGGITQSPKYLFRKEGQNVTLSCEQNLNHDAMYWYRQDPGQGLRLIYYSQIVNDFQKGDIAEGYSVSREKKESFPLTVTSAQKNPTAFYLCASSQRIRTRGQFFGPGTRLTVL.

J is TRBJ2-7 and V is TRBV19, with 8 bases that match TRBD2. Germline loops: CDR1 LNHDA, CDR2 SQIVND (reference sequence). The CDR3 loop spans 16 amino acids. J gave up 3 bases and V 0 bases, and 7 bases lay outside the gene matches. CDR3 amino acids: CASSIEAGVSSYEQYF. CDR3 in DNA: TGTGCCAGTAGTATAGAAGCGGGAGTTAGTAGCTACGAGCAGTACTTC.

The V call is TRBV5-6, the J call TRBJ1-1; 8 bases line up with TRBD1. The CDR3 is 16 amino acids. V lost 3 bases to trimming and J lost 1 base; unmatched junction nucleotides: 8. Looked up from germline, CDR1 is SGHDT and CDR2 is YYEEEE. The DNA of the CDR3 is TGTGCCAGCAGCTCAGCTGGACAGGGAAGGAACACTGAAGCTTTCTTT. Its protein is CASSSAGQGRNTEAFF.

V and J are TRBV2 and TRBJ1-5; D not certain. The CDR3 loop spans 13 amino acids. Germline V gene sequence: CDR1 SNHLY, CDR2 FYNNEI. V lost 2 bases, J lost 7 bases, and 9 bases lay in between. The CDR3 here is CASSERQVQPQHF. DNA of the CDR3: TGTGCCAGCAGTGAACGGCAGGTCCAGCCCCAGCATTTT.

The V call is TRBV19, the J call TRBJ2-7; D perhaps matches TRBD1 (5 bases). Germline V gene lookup returns CDR1 LNHDA and CDR2 SQIVND (reference sequence). The CDR3 is made up of 14 amino acids. The germline V and J ends were trimmed by 3 bases and 0 bases, with 9 bases remaining between them. The CDR3 protein is CASSMGLPSYEQYF. In nucleotides, the CDR3 is TGTGCCAGTAGTATGGGGCTACCCTCCTACGAGCAGTACTTC.

The rearrangement links TRBV29-1 to TRBJ2-2, with a tentative D call TRBD1 (5 bases). CDR3 length: 14 residues. Trimming removed 1 base from V and 4 bases from J, with 10 bases in between. CDR1 is SQVTM, CDR2 ANQGSEA, per germline. The CDR3 here is CSVEGQGGTGELFF. The CDR3 DNA follows: TGCAGCGTTGAAGGCCAGGGCGGCACCGGGGAGCTGTTTTTT.

This clone was seen more than once but under ten times. The rearrangement links TRBV6-1 to TRBJ1-5, with 7 bases that match TRBD1. CDR3 length: 13 amino acids. After removal of 5 bases from V and 4 bases from J, the junction contained 2 bases not matched to a gene. From germline, CDR1 is MNHNS and CDR2 SASEGT. The CDR3 coding sequence is TGTGCCAGCAGTCGGGACAGAAATCAGCCCCAGCATTTT. This gives the protein CASSRDRNQPQHF.

This clone was recorded once. The chain employs TRBV6-5 and TRBJ2-6; TRBD2 aligns across 7 bases. CDR3 length equals 15 residues. Looked up from germline, CDR1 is MNHEY and CDR2 is SVGAGI. Unmatched junction bases numbered 3, after V lost 3 bases and J lost 4 bases. This CDR3 reads CASSYREAGANVLTF. The CDR3 region has the DNA TGTGCCAGCAGTTATCGGGAGGCCGGGGCCAACGTCCTGACTTTC.

The CDR3 bases are TGTGCCAGCAGCTTCCGGGACACGAACACTGAAGCTTTCTTT. It codes for CASSFRDTNTEAFF. V usage is TRBV5-4 and J usage is TRBJ1-1, with D possibly matching TRBD1 (6 bases). V lost 2 bases, J lost 1 base, and 9 bases lay in between. Germline V lookup: CDR1 SGHNT, CDR2 YYREEE (reference sequence). CDR3 length equals 14 residues. The full variable domain, rest sourced from reference TRBV5-4 and TRBJ1-1, is ETGVTQSPTHLIKTRGQQVTLRCSSQSGHNTVSWYQQALGQGPQFIFQYYREEENGRGNFPPRFSGLQFPNYSSELNVNALELDDSALYLCASSFRDTNTEAFFGQGTRLTVV.

This clone was counted a few times. The chain carries TRBV5-6 and TRBJ2-3; D is ambiguous. The V end was cut by 5 bases, the J end by 1 base, with 14 bases between. CDR3 size: 15 residues. Germline loops: CDR1 SGHDT, CDR2 YYEEEE. The DNA for the CDR3 is TGTGCCAGCAGTCGAACACAAGGAGGCACAGATACGCAGTATTTT. Translating it yields CASSRTQGGTDTQYF.

The chain combines TRBV7-9 with TRBJ2-1; maybe TRBD2 (5 bases). Looked up from germline, CDR1 is SEHNR and CDR2 is FQNEAQ (reference sequence). Trimming shortened V by 11 bases and J by 10 bases, and 15 bases separated the two germline ends. CDR3 length: 11 residues. CDR3 sequence reads: CAYLRETEQFF. The DNA of the CDR3 is TGTGCCTATCTTAGGGAGACCGAGCAGTTCTTC.

The chain is built from TRBV9 and TRBJ2-6; perhaps TRBD1 as D (8 bases). Trimming shortened V by 0 bases and J by 0 bases, and 16 bases separated the two germline ends. CDR3 length: 19 amino acids. Germline loops: CDR1 SGDLS, CDR2 YYNGEE. The CDR3 region is CASSVAGGQGASGANVLTF. The DNA for the CDR3 is TGTGCCAGCAGCGTAGCCGGGGGGCAGGGGGCCTCTGGGGCCAACGTCCTGACTTTC.